Listed here are 10 T cell receptor beta chains from one sample, sequenced in a study of cytomegalovirus exposure and HLA in healthy donors. The data were produced by immunoSEQ multiplex PCR, yet TCRdb's version contains in-frame clones alone and is incomplete. This table has 150,000 to 160,000 clones, 70% to 90% appearing once. Material for sequencing was PBMCs. These receptor sequences come from a man younger than 35 in good health and CMV-seropositive.

Of note for this clone: This sample includes further DNA sequences coding for the same CDR3. The rearrangement links TRBV7-3 to TRBJ2-7; 10 bases line up with TRBD2. The germline gives CDR1 SGHTA, CDR2 FQGTGA. Unmatched junction bases numbered 0, after V lost 5 bases and J lost 2 bases. CDR3 length: 13 residues. The CDR3: CASSSGGAYEQYF. CDR3 bases: TGTGCCAGCAGCAGCGGGGGGGCCTACGAGCAGTACTTC. The full variable domain, its missing parts supplied by reference TRBV7-3 and TRBJ2-7, is GAGVSQTPSNKVTEKGKYVELRCDPISGHTALYWYRQSLGQGPEFLIYFQGTGAADDSGLPNDRFFAVRPEGSVSTLKIQRTERGDSAVYLCASSSGGAYEQYFGPGTRLTVT.

On this clone itself: One end of the junction varies from germline; a read error may be responsible. This sequence joins TRBV5-1 and TRBJ2-5; 9 positions agree with TRBD1. Germline loops: CDR1 SGHRS, CDR2 YFSETQ. This CDR3 has 15 residues. The CDR3 region has the DNA TGCGCCAGCAGCGTAGGACAGGGGTGGCAAGAGGCCCAGTACTTC. It yields the protein CASSVGQGWQEAQYF.

V and J are TRBV18 and TRBJ1-3; D is undetermined. CDR3 length equals 16 residues. With 0 bases removed from V and 4 bases from J, the gap between germline ends came to 13 bases. The germline CDR1 and CDR2 sequences are KGHSH and LQKENI. CDR3 bases: TGTGCCAGCTCACCACCGACCCGGGTTAGAGGAAACACCATATATTTT. Protein product: CASSPPTRVRGNTIYF.

This clone was recorded only once. The J gene is TRBJ1-2, the V gene TRBV6-5; D not resolved. CDR1 and CDR2 (germline): MNHEY, SVGAGI. Trimming pared 7 bases from V and 6 bases from J, leaving 12 bases between. The CDR3 extends over 12 amino acids. The CDR3 DNA reads as TGTGCCAGCACCCGGACTAAAGATGGCTACACCTTC. This gives the protein CASTRTKDGYTF.

The V gene is TRBV29-1, the J gene TRBJ1-1; TRBD1 aligns across 7 bases. Trimming cost V 7 bases and J 1 base; bases outside gene matches: 3. Germline loops: CDR1 SQVTM, CDR2 ANQGSEA. The CDR3 runs 12 residues. Here the CDR3 reads CSAGQENTEAFF. DNA for the CDR3: TGCAGCGCTGGACAGGAGAACACTGAAGCTTTCTTT.

V is TRBV18 and J is TRBJ1-6; D remains ambiguous. This CDR3 region has 15 residues. Germline CDR1 and CDR2: KGHSH and LQKENI. The V gene lost 6 bases and the J gene lost 6 bases, with 15 bases spanning the gap. Written as DNA, the CDR3 is TGTGCCAGCTCCCCCCCGGGGTCTGGTAATTCACCCCTCCACTTT. Translating it yields CASSPPGSGNSPLHF. Drawing the rest from reference TRBV18 and TRBJ1-6, the complete variable domain is NAGVMQNPRHLVRRRGQEARLRCSPMKGHSHVYWYRQLPEEGLKFMVYLQKENIIDESGMPKERFSAEFPKEGPSILRIQQVVRGDSAAYFCASSPPGSGNSPLHFGNGTRLTVT.

This chain connects TRBV29-1 to TRBJ1-1; a possible D gene is TRBD1 (5 bases). Germline V lookup: CDR1 SQVTM, CDR2 ANQGSEA. With 5 bases removed from V and 2 bases from J, the gap between germline ends came to 9 bases. The CDR3 has 12 amino acids. The CDR3 sequence is CSVKTANTEAFF. CDR3 nucleotide sequence: TGCAGCGTTAAGACAGCCAACACTGAAGCTTTCTTT.

This clone occurred a few times. This rearrangement joins TRBV27 to TRBJ1-5; TRBD1 matches 8 bases. Germline CDR1 MNHEY, CDR2 SMNVEV (reference sequence). With 5 bases clipped from V and 4 bases from J, the junction kept 4 bases outside the gene matches. This CDR3 has 14 residues. CDR3 nucleotides: TGTGCCAGCAGTGACAGGGGATTGAATCAGCCCCAGCATTTT. This encodes CASSDRGLNQPQHF.

CDR3 amino acids: CASLGGAGANVLTF. The DNA for the CDR3 is TGTGCCAGCCTCGGGGGGGCCGGGGCCAACGTCCTGACTTTC. The J gene is TRBJ2-6, the V gene TRBV9; TRBD2 matches 8 bases. The germline CDR1 and CDR2 sequences are SGDLS and YYNGEE. Germline trimming cut 7 bases from V and 4 bases from J; bases unmatched to any gene: 4. The CDR3 is made up of 14 amino acids.

The CDR3 DNA follows: TGCGCCAGCAGCTACTCCGAGGCGGGAAGCACAGATACGCAGTATTTT. It encodes CASSYSEAGSTDTQYF. The chain links TRBV5-1 to TRBJ2-3; tentative D call: TRBD2 (6 bases). The V end lost 3 bases, the J end lost 0 bases, and 14 bases lay between the germline ends. CDR1 is SGHRS and CDR2 is YFSETQ in the germline V gene. CDR3 length equals 16 residues.